The TCR beta chain under discussion was sequenced for a study of T-cell reconstitution after alpha-beta-depleted transplantation in children. Whole-study results and caveats: The main origin of T-cell counts and diversity one year after transplant was newly produced T cells.

Points on this clonotype: What it recognizes is unknown.

The TCRbeta library was prepared with unique molecular identifiers. Via MiXCR, TCRdb re-called the PCR reads, giving one row per CDR3 protein. The repertoire holds just over 950,000 distinct CDR3 sequences, with roughly 29% as singletons. The length of the CDR3 is 17 residues. Trimming cost V 4 bases and J 11 bases; bases outside gene matches: 17. Germline V CDR1 and CDR2: SEHNR, FQNEAQ (reference sequence). The rearrangement joins TRBV7-9 to TRBJ1-6; 7 bases agree with TRBD1. The specimen comprised PBMCs, mostly from graft donor cells, sampled 360 days after TCRalphabeta/CD19-depleted stem cell transplant. The receptor was derived from a boy less than two years old who had a stem cell transplant for SCID, so the T cells may come from the graft donor. CDR3 loop: CASSSPLLDRPDTPLHF. The CDR3 DNA is TGTGCCAGCAGCTCACCTCTACTGGACAGGCCGGATACACCCCTCCACTTT.